This TCR beta chain was documented in a study of shared clonotypes between healthy human individuals. Here immunoSEQ multiplex PCR was the method, and the copy in TCRdb shows in-frame clones only, minus some. This table holds millions of clones, 85% to 95% found once. The CDR3 is 17 residues long. With V trimmed by 4 bases and J by 3 bases, 6 bases remained unmatched. Per germline, CDR1 SGHTA and CDR2 FQGNSA. About this clone: Its antigen remains unknown.

Study observations and caveats: Larger estimated richness was generally seen in naive subsets than in memory subsets.

The chain joins TRBV7-2 to TRBJ2-2, with TRBD1 matching 12 bases. This receptor was identified in a man in his late teens or twenties in good health. Some clones in this sample may be carry-over from other donors' samples. Sequenced: naive CD4+ T cells from PBMCs. Indicated subset: CD45RA+ positively selected. As DNA, the CDR3 is TGTGCCAGCAGCTCCCCGGGACAGGGGGCATACACCGGGGAGCTGTTTTTT. Translating gives CASSSPGQGAYTGELFF.